This is a list of T cell receptor beta chains from one sample in a study of cytotoxic CD8 clonotypes in ibrutinib-treated CLL. TCRdb keeps only in-frame clones here, not all; method: immunoSEQ multiplex PCR. The sample has about 97,000 clones, approximately 80% seen once. The sequenced sample was PBMCs, obtained after 24 months of ibrutinib treatment. The receptors here all came from a human donor with chronic lymphocytic leukemia. Both conserved end residues are part of each CDR3. The D gene is left open where the match is weak. Some rows have no size entry. The others give once, few or many, or a class for an expanded clone.

clone size	J gene	V gene	D gene	CDR3 length	CDR3 protein	CDR3 DNA
once	TRBJ2-7	TRBV19	NA	14	CASSQGSRSYEQYF	TGTGCCAGTAGTCAGGGGTCGAGGTCCTACGAGCAGTACTTC
NA	TRBJ1-2	TRBV7-9	TRBD1	14	CASSSGQDYYGYTF	TGTGCCAGCAGCTCAGGACAGGACTACTATGGCTACACCTTC
NA	TRBJ1-1	TRBV6-1	NA	11	CASSERTEAFF	TGTGCCAGCAGTGAACGCACTGAAGCTTTCTTT
NA	TRBJ1-1	TRBV11-3	NA	14	CASSARRGDTEAFF	TGTGCCAGCAGCGCCAGGCGGGGGGACACTGAAGCTTTCTTT
NA	TRBJ1-1	TRBV18	NA	15	CASSQGRGMNTEAFF	TGTGCCAGCTCACAGGGACGGGGCATGAACACTGAAGCTTTCTTT
NA	TRBJ1-3	TRBV4-2	NA	18	CASSQEWGTLNSGNTIYF	TGTGCCAGCAGCCAAGAGTGGGGGACGTTAAACTCTGGAAACACCATATATTTT
few	TRBJ2-3	TRBV11-3	NA	14	CASSPARRSDTQYF	TGTGCCAGCAGCCCCGCCAGGAGGTCAGATACGCAGTATTTT
NA	TRBJ1-5	TRBV5-5	NA	14	CASSLLLGNQPQHF	TGTGCCAGCAGCTTGTTGTTAGGCAATCAGCCCCAGCATTTT
NA	TRBJ1-1	TRBV28	NA	13	CASSFGVFTEAFF	TGTGCCAGCAGTTTCGGGGTATTCACTGAAGCTTTCTTT
NA	TRBJ2-1	TRBV27	NA	13	CASSLYQGQQKFF	TGTGCCAGCAGTTTATATCAGGGTCAGCAGAAGTTCTTC
NA	TRBJ2-3	TRBV2	TRBD2	15	CASSVGAGMGDTQYF	TGTGCCAGCAGTGTTGGAGCGGGAATGGGAGATACGCAGTATTTT
few	TRBJ2-1	TRBV28	NA	14	CASSRQGWGNEQFF	TGTGCCAGCAGTCGTCAGGGATGGGGCAATGAGCAGTTCTTC
NA	TRBJ1-2	TRBV21-1	NA	10	CASTRYGYTF	TGTGCCAGCACTAGATATGGCTACACCTTC
NA	TRBJ1-5	TRBV6-6	TRBD1	15	CASSSGQGQGQPQHF	TGTGCCAGCAGTTCCGGACAGGGGCAAGGTCAGCCCCAGCATTTT
NA	TRBJ2-7	TRBV27	NA	14	CASSSTGGSYEQYF	TGTGCCAGCAGTTCCACAGGTGGCTCCTACGAGCAGTACTTC
NA	TRBJ2-2	TRBV6-1	NA	14	CASSVEGEAGELFF	TGTGCCAGCAGTGTAGAGGGGGAAGCCGGGGAGCTGTTTTTT
NA	TRBJ2-3	TRBV27	TRBD2	14	CASSLREAPDTQYF	TGTGCCAGCAGTTTACGGGAGGCCCCAGATACGCAGTATTTT
once	TRBJ1-4	TRBV11-2	NA	17	CASSPQSFSATNEKLFF	TGTGCCAGCAGCCCTCAAAGTTTTTCAGCAACTAATGAAAAACTGTTTTTT
NA	TRBJ2-5	TRBV5-6	NA	16	CASSLVGGRYQETQYF	TGTGCCAGCAGCTTGGTCGGCGGTCGGTACCAAGAGACCCAGTACTTC
few	TRBJ1-1	TRBV7-2	TRBD1	15	CASSLARGRGTEAFF	TGTGCCAGCAGCTTAGCGAGGGGGCGCGGCACTGAAGCTTTCTTT
NA	TRBJ1-4	TRBV4-3	TRBD1	14	CASSQDGTGEKLFF	TGCGCCAGCAGCCAAGACGGGACAGGAGAAAAACTGTTTTTT
NA	TRBJ1-6	TRBV11-3	NA	15	CASSLRGDQASPLHF	TGTGCCAGCAGCCTACGAGGGGATCAAGCTTCACCCCTCCACTTT
NA	TRBJ2-7	TRBV27	NA	13	CASSYYSGYEQYF	TGTGCCAGCAGTTATTATTCAGGGTACGAGCAGTACTTC
NA	TRBJ2-1	TRBV5-1	TRBD2	17	CASSLGGRAPSYNEQFF	TGCGCCAGCAGCTTGGGTGGGAGGGCCCCCTCCTACAATGAGCAGTTCTTC
NA	TRBJ1-6	TRBV6-1	TRBD1	16	CASSDDRGHYNSPLHF	TGTGCCAGCAGTGATGACAGGGGGCACTATAATTCACCCCTCCACTTT
NA	TRBJ1-3	TRBV18	NA	14	CASSPGDGGNTIYF	TGTGCCAGCTCACCAGGAGATGGGGGAAACACCATATATTTT
NA	TRBJ2-7	TRBV7-2	TRBD2	18	CASNPGLAGTNSAYEQYF	TGTGCCAGCAACCCGGGACTAGCGGGAACTAATTCCGCCTACGAGCAGTACTTC
once	TRBJ1-2	TRBV2	NA	13	CASSDRIVYGYTF	TGTGCCAGCAGTGACAGGATCGTCTATGGCTACACCTTC
NA	TRBJ2-5	TRBV18	NA	16	CASSPAGRGRRETQYF	TGTGCCAGCTCACCGGCCGGCAGGGGGAGGAGAGAGACCCAGTACTTC
once	TRBJ1-2	TRBV7-2	NA	13	CASSRGGGDGYTF	TGTGCCAGCAGCCGAGGGGGGGGCGATGGCTACACCTTC
NA	TRBJ2-7	TRBV7-2	NA	14	CASSPSDVFYEQYF	TGTGCCAGCAGCCCGTCGGACGTATTCTACGAGCAGTACTTC
NA	TRBJ2-2	TRBV30	NA	11	CAWRVSGELFF	TGTGCCTGGAGGGTCAGCGGGGAGCTGTTTTTT
NA	TRBJ1-2	TRBV19	NA	15	CASNNREIPNYGYTF	TGTGCCAGTAACAACAGGGAAATCCCTAACTATGGCTACACCTTC
NA	TRBJ2-7	TRBV6-6	NA	13	CASSSMGGYEQYF	TGTGCCAGCAGTTCCATGGGGGGCTACGAGCAGTACTTC
NA	TRBJ2-2	TRBV6-1	NA	14	CASNLDGNTGELFF	TGTGCCAGCAACCTTGACGGGAACACCGGGGAGCTGTTTTTT
NA	TRBJ1-2	TRBV18	TRBD1	14	CASSPTGEVYGYTF	TGTGCCAGCTCACCGACAGGGGAAGTCTATGGCTACACCTTC
NA	TRBJ2-3	TRBV11-3	NA	13	CASSLESLATQYF	TGTGCCAGCAGCTTAGAAAGTCTAGCTACGCAGTATTTT
NA	TRBJ2-5	TRBV7-9	NA	11	CASSPQETQYF	TGTGCCAGCAGCCCCCAAGAGACCCAGTACTTC
few	TRBJ1-2	TRBV27	NA	15	CASSTPGAAHYGYTF	TGTGCCAGCAGTACCCCAGGGGCCGCGCACTATGGCTACACCTTC
NA	TRBJ2-2	TRBV5-1	NA	15	CASTLGGANTGELFF	TGCGCCAGCACTCTAGGGGGAGCGAACACCGGGGAGCTGTTTTTT
NA	TRBJ2-7	TRBV27	TRBD1	14	CASSPRTGKNEQYF	TGTGCCAGCAGTCCTCGGACAGGGAAGAACGAGCAGTACTTC
NA	TRBJ1-5	TRBV6-6	TRBD1	15	CASSYGQGASQPQHF	TGTGCCAGCAGTTACGGACAGGGGGCAAGTCAGCCCCAGCATTTT
NA	TRBJ1-5	TRBV10-3	NA	15	CAISDPDSRDQPQHF	TGTGCCATCAGTGACCCGGACAGCCGTGATCAGCCCCAGCATTTT
NA	TRBJ2-7	TRBV7-9	NA	13	CASSFPPGYEQYF	TGTGCCAGCAGCTTCCCGCCGGGTTACGAGCAGTACTTC
NA	TRBJ2-1	TRBV7-7	TRBD2	16	CASSRGLAGGFDEQFF	TGTGCTAGCAGCCGGGGACTAGCGGGGGGGTTCGATGAGCAGTTCTTC
NA	TRBJ1-5	TRBV29-1	NA	13	CSVEIPGHQPQHF	TGCAGCGTTGAAATTCCGGGACATCAGCCCCAGCATTTT
NA	TRBJ2-7	TRBV25-1	TRBD1	14	CASSIGTGPYEQYF	TGTGCCAGCAGTATCGGGACAGGGCCCTACGAGCAGTACTTC
NA	TRBJ2-2	TRBV4-1	NA	16	CASSPGGTVQTGELFF	TGCGCCAGCAGCCCCGGGGGAACAGTTCAAACCGGGGAGCTGTTTTTT
NA	TRBJ2-7	TRBV6-5	NA	15	CASSYSGVSFHEQYF	TGTGCCAGCAGTTACTCGGGGGTTTCTTTCCACGAGCAGTACTTC
once	TRBJ2-3	TRBV9	TRBD1	16	CASSYWGQGNADTQYF	TGTGCCAGCAGTTACTGGGGACAGGGGAACGCAGATACGCAGTATTTT
few	TRBJ1-1	TRBV27	NA	14	CASSSGGANTEAFF	TGTGCCAGCAGTTCCGGGGGCGCAAACACTGAAGCTTTCTTT
once	TRBJ2-7	TRBV6-5	TRBD1	14	CASSPDRGLYEQYF	TGTGCCAGCAGTCCGGACAGGGGATTATACGAGCAGTACTTC
NA	TRBJ2-7	TRBV7-3	TRBD2	15	CASSPLAGGSLEQYF	TGTGCCAGCAGCCCCTTAGCGGGAGGGTCGTTGGAGCAGTACTTC
few	TRBJ2-7	TRBV6-4	TRBD2	15	CASRILAGLPYEQYF	TGTGCCAGCAGGATACTAGCGGGATTACCGTACGAGCAGTACTTC
NA	TRBJ2-3	TRBV7-2	TRBD2	15	CASSLVAGNTDTQYF	TGTGCCAGCAGCTTAGTAGCGGGAAACACAGATACGCAGTATTTT
NA	TRBJ2-7	TRBV19	NA	14	CASSPDRSTYEQYF	TGTGCCAGTAGTCCTGACAGAAGCACCTACGAGCAGTACTTC
once	TRBJ2-4	TRBV28	TRBD2	15	CAVGGRAGNRNIQYF	TGTGCCGTCGGCGGGAGGGCCGGGAATAGGAACATTCAGTACTTC
few	TRBJ2-2	TRBV27	NA	16	CASSSLWEFSTGELFF	TGTGCCAGCAGTTCCCTATGGGAGTTTTCCACCGGGGAGCTGTTTTTT